The source of this TCR beta chain is a study of a mutant IDH1 vaccine in newly diagnosed glioma. Concerning this clone: Antigen: not known.

The CDR3 consists of 15 residues. Germline V gene lookup returns CDR1 MNHEY and CDR2 SVGAGI. With 6 bases removed from V and 9 bases from J, the gap between germline ends came to 18 bases. Sequencing used immunoSEQ multiplex PCR; TCRdb keeps in-frame clones, though not all of them. The sample has around 40,000 clones; around 74% are singletons. Time point denoted: week 23, last vaccination. In the vaccine, a single dose held 300 ug of the mutant IDH1 20-mer peptide, along with topical imiquimod. The clonotype originates from a man aged 50 or older with glioma. The material was PBMCs, obtained from a glioma patient whose treatment included an IDH1 peptide vaccine. V and J are TRBV6-5 and TRBJ1-6, with TRBD1 as a possible D gene (5 bases). The CDR3 nucleotides read TGTGCCAGCAGCCGGGGCGGGGAGGGGAGTTCACCCCTCCACTTT. Protein sequence: CASSRGGEGSSPLHF.